The clone carrying this TCR beta chain was seen a single time. The antigen is unknown. This sample stems from a study of shared clonotypes between healthy human individuals. Study observations and caveats: The donor pool, a small one, limited the genetic and exposure-history diversity represented.

CDR3 size: 13 residues. Germline lookup yields CDR1 SGHTA and CDR2 FQGNSA. Trimming took 4 bases from V and 4 from J, leaving 10 bases between them. Libraries were prepared by immunoSEQ multiplex PCR; TCRdb keeps only in-frame clonotypes and omits some of them. Of roughly 1 million clones listed, about 75% are singletons. The authors divided CD4+ cells into CD45RA+ naive and CD45RA-negative memory subsets. The chain recombines TRBV7-2 with TRBJ1-2; D may be TRBD1 (5 bases). Source material: memory CD4+ T cells sorted from blood. Subset in this sample: CD45RA-negative fraction. The TCR was taken from a man between 18 and 35 years old in good health. The CDR3 sequence: CASSSAGGYGYTF. In DNA, the CDR3 is TGTGCCAGCAGCTCCGCCGGGGGCTATGGCTACACCTTC.